This is a list of T cell receptor beta chains from one sample in a study of neurological immune-mediated disorders. MiXCR was run by TCRdb on the 5' RACE reads, yielding one entry per CDR3 protein. The table lists approximately 50,000 distinct CDR3 sequences, about 9.3% of them singletons. Source material: PBMCs. The receptor set was obtained from a man aged 65 to 85 with HTLV-1-associated myelopathy (HAM/TSP). The CDR3 runs from the conserved cysteine through the conserved F or W.

v_call	j_call	cdr3_length	cdr3_aa
TRBV7-9	TRBJ2-1	17	CASSRWSRPLPYNEQFF
TRBV5-1	TRBJ2-1	15	CASSLEGLPYNEQFF
TRBV7-9	TRBJ2-5	17	CASSGGSGTRKRETQYF
TRBV7-8	TRBJ1-4	14	CASRDGTGRKKLFF
TRBV28	TRBJ1-5	16	CASSPPERISNQPQHF
TRBV24-1	TRBJ2-1	16	CATSKSRASSYNEQFF
TRBV5-1	TRBJ2-2	17	CASSLGPGPPGTGELFF
TRBV7-8	TRBJ2-7	14	CASSLAPRSVEQYF
TRBV6-2/TRBV6-3	TRBJ1-1	17	CASSYFYWVRAGTEAFF
TRBV7-9	TRBJ1-4	14	CASSLEGAGEKLFF
TRBV12-3/TRBV12-4	TRBJ1-1	15	CASSSPGGWHTEAFF
TRBV7-9	TRBJ1-6	13	CASSRTGDSPLHF
TRBV7-9	TRBJ1-3	14	CASRSDSQGNTIYF
TRBV12-3/TRBV12-4	TRBJ2-5	12	CASSFSGETQYF
TRBV6-6	TRBJ2-4	15	CASSSNSGNQNIQYF
TRBV7-2	TRBJ2-3	15	CASSLDPLGTDTQYF
TRBV29-1	TRBJ2-3	14	CSVAGTSDTDTQYF
TRBV20-1	TRBJ2-1	20	CSARLSNVAGGPSLPNEQFF
TRBV2	TRBJ2-7	12	CASRIGFGEQYF
TRBV14	TRBJ2-3	13	CASSRQGPTTQYF
TRBV5-1	TRBJ2-1	15	CASALPGGGYNEQFF
TRBV14	TRBJ2-7	16	CASSQLMGQGANEQYF
TRBV3-1	TRBJ2-5	13	CASRSSPEETQYF
TRBV18	TRBJ2-1	15	CVSSNRDRAYNEQFF
TRBV4-3	TRBJ2-2	17	CASSPRRGLVATVELFF
TRBV4-3	TRBJ1-1	13	CASSQKSGREAFF
TRBV12-3/TRBV12-4	TRBJ1-1	13	CASRPTGGDEAFF
TRBV7-9	TRBJ2-3	16	CASSVASGSGTDTQYF
TRBV6-2/TRBV6-3	TRBJ1-1	13	CASIRTLGTEAFF
TRBV5-1	TRBJ2-7	12	CASSQGLREQYF
TRBV3-1	TRBJ1-2	13	CVSSQQAWGGYNF
TRBV28	TRBJ2-6	15	CASSLSSSGANVLTF
TRBV7-3	TRBJ2-5	18	CASSLDARGDRVEETQYF
TRBV6-5	TRBJ2-5	15	CASSYSSVVTETQYF
TRBV5-1	TRBJ2-3	14	CASSTGTVTDTQYF
TRBV5-1	TRBJ2-7	12	CASSLLGREQYF
TRBV20-1	TRBJ2-5	15	CSALGRLAGKETQYF
TRBV7-2	TRBJ2-7	14	CASASSGAYYEQYF
TRBV27	TRBJ1-2	13	CASSSRTGSGYTF
TRBV27	TRBJ2-7	15	CASSFGPSFGYEQYF
TRBV12-3/TRBV12-4	TRBJ1-1	13	CASSFGAGDKAFF
TRBV2	TRBJ1-2	13	CASSGISNYGYTF
TRBV5-1	TRBJ2-1	13	CASSSVLGNEQFF
TRBV7-8	TRBJ2-5	13	CAIGAGPVGTQYF
TRBV15	TRBJ2-1	17	CATSSQFRDFFSNEQFF
TRBV6-6	TRBJ1-1	17	CASSYSRGVETRGEAFF
TRBV7-9	TRBJ1-2	13	CASSLEGIRGYTF
TRBV25-1	TRBJ2-3	16	CASSAGGLAGADTQYF
TRBV4-1	TRBJ2-2	15	CASSPASGRNGELFF
TRBV9	TRBJ2-1	13	CASSVGPLGEQFF
TRBV24-1	TRBJ1-4	15	CATSDLRDRAEKLFF